This TCR beta chain derives from a study of naive and memory T cell subsets. Whole-study findings and limits: Over 90% of naive TCR sequences appeared only once after error correction, unlike memory subsets. TCR counts from RNA may reflect activation-linked expression changes. Each distinct alpha or beta sequence counts as one clonotype.

A word on this clonotype: Its antigen is not identified.

The germline gives CDR1 MGHDK, CDR2 SYGVNS. There are 12 residues in the CDR3. Trimming removed 5 bases at V and 2 bases at J, with 7 bases between. Two oligonucleotides, mixed equimolar, formed the beta constant-region primer covering TRBC1 and TRBC2. A 12-nucleotide UMI and the SP2 primer were added to the cDNA 3' end by oligonucleotide ligation. TCRdb re-called the UMI-ligation and nested PCR reads through MiXCR, storing one row per CDR3 protein. The data show 23,000 or so distinct CDR3 sequences, with 9.5% to 11% seen just once and less than 20% held by the top ten. V and J are TRBV25-1 and TRBJ2-7, with D uncertain. The TCR comes from a human donor in good health. Material for sequencing was central memory CD8+ T cells from blood. The CDR3 nucleotides read TGTGCCAGCAGTCGTAGCCCCTACGAGCAGTACTTC. As protein: CASSRSPYEQYF.